The T cell receptor (beta chain) under discussion was sequenced for a study of blood T cells in healthy people across ages. The wider study: About one barcoded TCR beta cDNA was captured per two T cells.

A J-beta primer mix and a sample-barcoded 5' primer were used in a second PCR of about 6 to 12 cycles. A single record per CDR3 protein comes from TCRdb applying MiXCR to the 5' RACE reads. The sample records approximately 1.5 million distinct CDR3 sequences, around 35% being singletons. V shed 1 base and J shed 0 bases, with 10 bases lying between them. The germline V gene has CDR1 SEHNR and CDR2 FQNEAQ (reference sequence). The CDR3 sequence is 15 residues long. The clonotype originates from a woman between 25 and 40 years old in good health. The sequencing sample was made of blood. The V call is TRBV7-9, the J call TRBJ2-7; D ambiguous. In nucleotides, the CDR3 is TGTGCCAGCAGCTTAGATAGGGCCAACTCCTACGAGCAGTACTTC. This codes for CASSLDRANSYEQYF.